Sequencing of this TCR beta chain was carried out in a study of blood T cell repertoires in COVID-19. Libraries were prepared by immunoSEQ multiplex PCR; TCRdb keeps only in-frame clonotypes and omits some of them. The data contain roughly 320,000 clones, about nine tenths of them singletons. The CDR3 loop spans 15 amino acids. Germline V CDR1 and CDR2: SGHRS, YFSETQ. Trimming took off 1 base at V and 2 bases at J, with 9 bases between the two ends. The sequence derives from a man aged 25 to 45 who had recovered from COVID-19. The sample consisted of PBMCs or T cells enriched from blood (not recorded which). V usage is TRBV5-1 and J usage is TRBJ2-2; tentatively, D is TRBD1 (6 bases). CDR3 bases: TGCGCCAGCAGCTTGATACAGGGAAACACCGGGGAGCTGTTTTTT. This translates into CASSLIQGNTGELFF.